A single sample gave rise to the 5 T cell receptor beta chains below, sequenced in a study of synovial regulatory T cells in juvenile arthritis. Study-wide results and caveats: TCR diversity was lower in inflammation-associated blood Treg cells than in other blood Treg cells.

Their cognate antigens are unknown. The table came from immunoSEQ multiplex PCR; TCRdb's copy has only in-frame clones and leaves some out. The specimen's table records roughly 9,200 clones. Sequenced: Treg cells from blood. The subset: HLA-DR+ inflammation-associated blood Treg cells. All receptors come from a donor younger than 30 with juvenile idiopathic arthritis.

The CDR3 sequence: CSVTSDSTDTQYF. This chain joins TRBV29-1 and TRBJ2-3; TCRdb lists TRBD2, though no DNA is available to test this call. The CDR3 runs to 13 residues. No DNA appears here. Germline V gene lookup returns CDR1 SQVTM and CDR2 ANQGSEA.

The V gene is TRBV19, the J gene TRBJ1-5; with no DNA, the TCRdb D assignment of TRBD1 cannot be verified. This CDR3 comprises 15 residues. The protein alone is recorded here. Germline lookup yields CDR1 LNHDA and CDR2 SQIVND (reference sequence). The CDR3 protein is CASSIALQPSQPQHF.

The CDR3 loop reads CASSLVGGKGYTF. This chain uses TRBV5-4 with TRBJ1-2; TCRdb's D call of TRBD1 is untestable without DNA. This CDR3 is built from 13 residues. No DNA was logged. Germline CDR1 reads SGHNT; CDR2 reads YYREEE (reference sequence).

This chain joins TRBV7-9 and TRBJ2-4; no DNA is available, so the TRBD2 call from TCRdb remains unchecked. The germline CDR1 and CDR2 sequences are SEHNR and FQNEAQ (reference sequence). This CDR3 has 12 amino acids. DNA for this receptor is not on file. CDR3 region: CASSLGGNIQYF.

The chain uses TRBV15 and TRBJ2-1; the TRBD1 assignment by TCRdb is unverifiable without DNA. The CDR3 consists of 16 residues. No DNA was logged. Germline V gene data show CDR1 as LNHNV and CDR2 as YYDKDF (reference sequence). The CDR3 protein is CATSGPGTGGNNEQFF.